In its sample, the clone carrying this T cell receptor beta chain was seen many times. This entry comes from a study of T cells in Graves' hyperthyroidism and ophthalmopathy. Study at large: Initial diagnosis, before any treatment, was when peripheral blood was collected.

Amplified regions were TCR beta CDR3 sequences from RNA transcripts. A set of HTBI primers served as the primers for a first-round RT-PCR of the TCR CDR3. One entry per CDR3 protein results from TCRdb running MiXCR on the multiplex PCR reads. The sample has 150,000 or so distinct CDR3 sequences; 22% are singletons. Germline CDR1 SGHVS, CDR2 FQNEAQ. This CDR3 comprises 14 residues. V lost 3 bases and J lost 2, with 10 bases in between. The chain employs TRBV7-8 and TRBJ1-1; unclear D gene. This TCR derives from a woman in her forties or fifties with Graves' hyperthyroidism that later progressed to Graves' ophthalmopathy. Specimen: blood. The CDR3 nucleotides are TGTGCCAGCAGCTTTGCGGATATCAACACTGAAGCTTTCTTT. Its protein is CASSFADINTEAFF.